This is a list of T cell receptor beta chains from one sample in a study of cytomegalovirus exposure and HLA in healthy donors. Data came from immunoSEQ multiplex PCR; TCRdb stores just in-frame clones and leaves some out. The sample lists some 140,000 clones; roughly 80% were seen once. Source material: PBMCs. The receptors stem from a man younger than 35 in good health and CMV-seronegative. CDR3s include the opening cysteine and the closing phenylalanine or tryptophan. Fields, in order: D gene, J gene, V gene, clone size, CDR3 length, CDR3 DNA, CDR3 protein. The D gene is left open where the match is weak. Clone size appears in some rows only: once, few, many, or a class for an expanded clone.

D gene: -; J gene: TRBJ2-7; V gene: TRBV27; clone size: -; CDR3 length: 13; CDR3 DNA: TGTGCCAGCAGTCTCCAGGGAACCTACGAGCAGTACTTC; CDR3 protein: CASSLQGTYEQYF
D gene: -; J gene: TRBJ2-5; V gene: TRBV6-5; clone size: -; CDR3 length: 12; CDR3 DNA: TGTGCCAGCAGTTACTCGAGAGAGACCCAGTACTTC; CDR3 protein: CASSYSRETQYF
D gene: -; J gene: TRBJ2-5; V gene: TRBV30; clone size: -; CDR3 length: 12; CDR3 DNA: TGTGCCTGGAGTCGAGGACAAGAGACCCAGTACTTC; CDR3 protein: CAWSRGQETQYF
D gene: -; J gene: TRBJ2-1; V gene: TRBV7-2; clone size: once; CDR3 length: 14; CDR3 DNA: TGTGCCAGCAGCTTAAGTCAGACATACAATGAGCAGTTCTTC; CDR3 protein: CASSLSQTYNEQFF
D gene: TRBD1; J gene: TRBJ1-2; V gene: TRBV6-1; clone size: few; CDR3 length: 15; CDR3 DNA: TGTGCCAGCAGTGAAGACGGGACAGGGGGTAATGGCTACACCTTC; CDR3 protein: CASSEDGTGGNGYTF
D gene: -; J gene: TRBJ2-7; V gene: TRBV30; clone size: medium-sized; CDR3 length: 15; CDR3 DNA: TGTGCCTGGAGTGTCGGGGCGGGGGCCCGCTACGAGCAGTACTTC; CDR3 protein: CAWSVGAGARYEQYF
D gene: -; J gene: TRBJ2-1; V gene: TRBV9; clone size: -; CDR3 length: 15; CDR3 DNA: TGTGCCAGCAGCCCCTTTTTCCAGGGGTTGACTGAGCAGTTCTTC; CDR3 protein: CASSPFFQGLTEQFF
D gene: TRBD1; J gene: TRBJ2-3; V gene: TRBV7-2; clone size: -; CDR3 length: 15; CDR3 DNA: TGTGCCAGCACCACCGGACAGGGAGGAAGAGATACGCAGTATTTT; CDR3 protein: CASTTGQGGRDTQYF
D gene: -; J gene: TRBJ2-7; V gene: TRBV5-6; clone size: -; CDR3 length: 14; CDR3 DNA: TGTGCCAGCAGCTACGGGATAAGTCCACACGAGCAGTACTTC; CDR3 protein: CASSYGISPHEQYF
D gene: -; J gene: TRBJ1-4; V gene: TRBV27; clone size: -; CDR3 length: 14; CDR3 DNA: TGTGCCAGCGGCCCAGCGGGGGTGGATGAAAAACTGTTTTTT; CDR3 protein: CASGPAGVDEKLFF
D gene: TRBD1; J gene: TRBJ2-7; V gene: TRBV7-9; clone size: -; CDR3 length: 19; CDR3 DNA: TGTTCCAGCAGCCCTATCTGGGGCCGGACAGGCGACACCACCTACGAGCAGTACTTC; CDR3 protein: CSSSPIWGRTGDTTYEQYF
D gene: -; J gene: TRBJ1-2; V gene: TRBV11-3; clone size: -; CDR3 length: 18; CDR3 DNA: TGTGCCAGCAGATCTCCCTTTTCATCGGCGGCAGAGAACTATGGCTACACCTTC; CDR3 protein: CASRSPFSSAAENYGYTF
D gene: -; J gene: TRBJ1-1; V gene: TRBV5-1; clone size: few; CDR3 length: 16; CDR3 DNA: TGCGCCAGCGCTCTAAGGGTGCAGGGGATGAACACTGAAGCTTTCTTT; CDR3 protein: CASALRVQGMNTEAFF
D gene: TRBD1; J gene: TRBJ1-2; V gene: TRBV7-9; clone size: -; CDR3 length: 13; CDR3 DNA: TGTGCCAGCAGCCGGACGACAGGGTACGGCTACACCTTC; CDR3 protein: CASSRTTGYGYTF
D gene: -; J gene: TRBJ1-1; V gene: TRBV19; clone size: few; CDR3 length: 13; CDR3 DNA: TGTGCCAGTAGTAACGCGGTCAACACTGAAGCTTTCTTT; CDR3 protein: CASSNAVNTEAFF
D gene: TRBD1; J gene: TRBJ1-1; V gene: TRBV18; clone size: -; CDR3 length: 12; CDR3 DNA: TGTGCCAGCTCAGCAGGGGGGCATGAAGCTTTCTTT; CDR3 protein: CASSAGGHEAFF
D gene: -; J gene: TRBJ2-7; V gene: TRBV13; clone size: -; CDR3 length: 15; CDR3 DNA: TGTGCCAGCAGTTCCCGGTTAGGCGGGGTATATGAGCAGTACTTC; CDR3 protein: CASSSRLGGVYEQYF
D gene: TRBD2; J gene: TRBJ2-3; V gene: TRBV11-1; clone size: -; CDR3 length: 15; CDR3 DNA: TGTGCCAGCAGCTTTCCCTCGGGGGGAACTGAAGCGCAGTATTTT; CDR3 protein: CASSFPSGGTEAQYF
D gene: TRBD1; J gene: TRBJ2-7; V gene: TRBV27; clone size: once; CDR3 length: 13; CDR3 DNA: TGTGCCAGCAGCCTGGACAGGGGGAACGAGCAGTACTTC; CDR3 protein: CASSLDRGNEQYF
D gene: -; J gene: TRBJ1-1; V gene: TRBV5-5; clone size: -; CDR3 length: 13; CDR3 DNA: TGTGCCAGCAGCTTGGTGGCCAGGGGCGAGGATTTCTTT; CDR3 protein: CASSLVARGEDFF
D gene: TRBD1; J gene: TRBJ1-1; V gene: TRBV25-1; clone size: -; CDR3 length: 14; CDR3 DNA: TGTGCCAGCAATCCCAGGGGGCAGGGGACTGAAGCTTTCTTT; CDR3 protein: CASNPRGQGTEAFF
D gene: -; J gene: TRBJ2-7; V gene: TRBV6-1; clone size: -; CDR3 length: 13; CDR3 DNA: TGTGCCAGCAGTGACACAGGGTTCTACGAGCAGTACTTC; CDR3 protein: CASSDTGFYEQYF
D gene: TRBD2; J gene: TRBJ2-7; V gene: TRBV6-7; clone size: -; CDR3 length: 18; CDR3 DNA: TGTGCCAGCAGTTACTCGAGGGATACGGGGGGATACTCCTACGAGCAGTACTTC; CDR3 protein: CASSYSRDTGGYSYEQYF
D gene: -; J gene: TRBJ2-1; V gene: TRBV2; clone size: -; CDR3 length: 16; CDR3 DNA: TGTGCCAGCACGGTCCGAACAGGGCTGCCCTACAATGAGCAGTTCTTC; CDR3 protein: CASTVRTGLPYNEQFF
D gene: -; J gene: TRBJ1-3; V gene: TRBV19; clone size: -; CDR3 length: 15; CDR3 DNA: TGTGCCAGTAGTACTTCCCACGGCTCTGGAAACACCATATATTTT; CDR3 protein: CASSTSHGSGNTIYF
D gene: -; J gene: TRBJ2-3; V gene: TRBV27; clone size: -; CDR3 length: 13; CDR3 DNA: TGTGCCAGCAAGAGAGGTGCCGCAGATACGCAGTATTTT; CDR3 protein: CASKRGAADTQYF
D gene: TRBD1; J gene: TRBJ1-1; V gene: TRBV6-6; clone size: -; CDR3 length: 15; CDR3 DNA: TGTGCCAGCAGTCCCCCGACAGGGGGCGCGTCTGAAGCTTTCTTT; CDR3 protein: CASSPPTGGASEAFF
D gene: TRBD1; J gene: TRBJ1-1; V gene: TRBV5-6; clone size: -; CDR3 length: 14; CDR3 DNA: TGTGCCAGCAGCGGGGGACAGTTGGGCACTGAAGCTTTCTTT; CDR3 protein: CASSGGQLGTEAFF
D gene: -; J gene: TRBJ2-2; V gene: TRBV27; clone size: -; CDR3 length: 14; CDR3 DNA: TGTGCCAGCCAATGGGCAGGGGTCACCGGGGAGCTGTTTTTT; CDR3 protein: CASQWAGVTGELFF
D gene: TRBD1; J gene: TRBJ1-2; V gene: TRBV7-2; clone size: -; CDR3 length: 14; CDR3 DNA: TGTGCCAGCAGCTTTGACAGGGGAAGCTATGGCTACACCTTC; CDR3 protein: CASSFDRGSYGYTF
D gene: -; J gene: TRBJ1-1; V gene: TRBV2; clone size: -; CDR3 length: 12; CDR3 DNA: TGTGCCAGCAGTAGACAGGCGGCTGAAGCTTTCTTT; CDR3 protein: CASSRQAAEAFF
D gene: -; J gene: TRBJ2-5; V gene: TRBV4-3; clone size: -; CDR3 length: 16; CDR3 DNA: TGCGCCAGCAGCCCACCGTGGCGGGTCCGACAAGAGACCCAGTACTTC; CDR3 protein: CASSPPWRVRQETQYF
D gene: -; J gene: TRBJ2-7; V gene: TRBV10-3; clone size: -; CDR3 length: 15; CDR3 DNA: TGTGCCATCAGTGAGTCGGTCGCAGCCAGGCGCGAGCAGTACTTC; CDR3 protein: CAISESVAARREQYF
D gene: -; J gene: TRBJ2-1; V gene: TRBV30; clone size: -; CDR3 length: 11; CDR3 DNA: TGTGCCTGGAGTCCCCGGAATGAGCAGTTCTTC; CDR3 protein: CAWSPRNEQFF
D gene: -; J gene: TRBJ1-2; V gene: TRBV7-2; clone size: -; CDR3 length: 15; CDR3 DNA: TGTGCCAGCAGCTTACAGGCGGGTACAGCCTATGGCTACACCTTC; CDR3 protein: CASSLQAGTAYGYTF
D gene: -; J gene: TRBJ2-2; V gene: TRBV4-2; clone size: -; CDR3 length: 15; CDR3 DNA: TGTGCCAGCAGCCAAGATTCTAGCGCCACCGGGGAGCTGTTTTTT; CDR3 protein: CASSQDSSATGELFF
D gene: TRBD2; J gene: TRBJ2-2; V gene: TRBV7-6; clone size: -; CDR3 length: 17; CDR3 DNA: TGTGCCAGCAGCCCGGAGGCAGCGGGGGGGCCTACCGGGGAGCTGTTTTTT; CDR3 protein: CASSPEAAGGPTGELFF
D gene: TRBD1; J gene: TRBJ2-5; V gene: TRBV5-6; clone size: -; CDR3 length: 15; CDR3 DNA: TGTGCCAGCAGCTTGGGAGGGGGCGCGACCAAGACCCAGTACTTC; CDR3 protein: CASSLGGGATKTQYF
D gene: -; J gene: TRBJ1-3; V gene: TRBV6-6; clone size: -; CDR3 length: 13; CDR3 DNA: TGTGCCAGCAGTCCTTCAGCTGGAAACACCATATATTTT; CDR3 protein: CASSPSAGNTIYF
D gene: TRBD2; J gene: TRBJ2-5; V gene: TRBV18; clone size: -; CDR3 length: 15; CDR3 DNA: TGTGCCAGCTCACCGGGACTACGCCCTCAAGAGACCCAGTACTTC; CDR3 protein: CASSPGLRPQETQYF
D gene: -; J gene: TRBJ1-1; V gene: TRBV15; clone size: -; CDR3 length: 13; CDR3 DNA: TGTGCCACCAGCAGAAAACCAGACACTGAAGCTTTCTTT; CDR3 protein: CATSRKPDTEAFF
D gene: -; J gene: TRBJ1-1; V gene: TRBV7-2; clone size: -; CDR3 length: 14; CDR3 DNA: TGTGCCAGCAGCTTGAGGACACTGAACACTGAAGCTTTCTTT; CDR3 protein: CASSLRTLNTEAFF
D gene: -; J gene: TRBJ1-1; V gene: TRBV9; clone size: -; CDR3 length: 15; CDR3 DNA: TGTGCCAGCAGCGTAGGCCCGGTGAGGGAAGCTGAAGCTTTCTTT; CDR3 protein: CASSVGPVREAEAFF
D gene: -; J gene: TRBJ2-2; V gene: TRBV2; clone size: -; CDR3 length: 15; CDR3 DNA: TGTGCCAGCAGTGAAGTCAGGGCGAACACCGGGGAGCTGTTTTTT; CDR3 protein: CASSEVRANTGELFF
D gene: TRBD2; J gene: TRBJ2-5; V gene: TRBV5-1; clone size: -; CDR3 length: 15; CDR3 DNA: TGCGCCAGCAGCTTGGCGGGACTAGGTCGGGAGACCCAGTACTTC; CDR3 protein: CASSLAGLGRETQYF
D gene: -; J gene: TRBJ2-1; V gene: TRBV27; clone size: -; CDR3 length: 13; CDR3 DNA: -; CDR3 protein: CASSFGIGAGAFF
D gene: -; J gene: TRBJ1-1; V gene: TRBV7-6; clone size: -; CDR3 length: 13; CDR3 DNA: TGTGCCAGCAGCTTCGCGCCGGGGACTGAAGCTTTCTTT; CDR3 protein: CASSFAPGTEAFF
D gene: TRBD2; J gene: TRBJ2-1; V gene: TRBV27; clone size: -; CDR3 length: 15; CDR3 DNA: TGTGCCAGCAGCTTAGTGGGGGGGATCGGCAATGAGCAGTTCTTC; CDR3 protein: CASSLVGGIGNEQFF
D gene: -; J gene: TRBJ1-4; V gene: TRBV6-5; clone size: -; CDR3 length: 14; CDR3 DNA: TGTGCCAGCAGTCGCCCTGGACAGAATGAAAAACTGTTTTTT; CDR3 protein: CASSRPGQNEKLFF
D gene: -; J gene: TRBJ1-2; V gene: TRBV20-1; clone size: -; CDR3 length: 11; CDR3 DNA: TGCAGTGCCCCTCCCGGACAGGGCTACACCTTC; CDR3 protein: CSAPPGQGYTF
D gene: TRBD1; J gene: TRBJ2-7; V gene: TRBV7-2; clone size: once; CDR3 length: 14; CDR3 DNA: TGTGCCAGCAGTCCCCGACAGGGAACCTACGAGCAGTACTTC; CDR3 protein: CASSPRQGTYEQYF
D gene: TRBD1; J gene: TRBJ2-5; V gene: TRBV5-4; clone size: -; CDR3 length: 16; CDR3 DNA: TGTGCCAGCAGCCCCAGGGGGCAATTAACCAAAGAGACCCAGTACTTC; CDR3 protein: CASSPRGQLTKETQYF
D gene: -; J gene: TRBJ2-7; V gene: TRBV4-1; clone size: -; CDR3 length: 13; CDR3 DNA: TGCGCCAGCAGCCAAGCACTCGGCTACGAGCAGTACTTC; CDR3 protein: CASSQALGYEQYF